These 5 T cell receptor beta chains were all obtained from the same sample, sequenced in a study of Ad26.COV2.S vaccination and SARS-CoV-2 variants. The method was immunoSEQ multiplex PCR; TCRdb's version includes in-frame clones alone and lacks a portion of them. The repertoire holds 400,000 to 500,000 clones, with 89% as singletons. Treatment here: around 19 received Ad26.COV2.S at low or high dose, single or two shots; 5 received placebo; per-sample allocation not given. Sampling was performed 63 days after the first vaccine or placebo injection. Sequencing used peripheral blood, obtained in a trial of Ad26.COV2.S vaccine versus placebo. The receptors come from a person aged 18-60 years who received the Ad26.COV2.S COVID-19 vaccine or a placebo.

The V gene is TRBV5-4, the J gene TRBJ1-2; weak D call: TRBD1 (5 bases). Trimming took off 7 bases at V and 5 bases at J, with 12 bases between the two ends. The CDR3 is made up of 12 amino acids. Germline assignment: CDR1 SGHNT and CDR2 YYREEE (reference sequence). In DNA, the CDR3 is TGTGCCAGCGGGTACCGGGGGTATGGCTACACCTTC. Translation gives CASGYRGYGYTF.

The V and J genes are TRBV19 and TRBJ1-1; D gene unclear. V dropped 3 bases and J dropped 4 bases, with 18 bases sitting between them. The CDR3 is made up of 16 amino acids. Per germline, CDR1 LNHDA and CDR2 SQIVND (reference sequence). The CDR3 sequence: CASSMAPLVLGTEAFF. In nucleotides, the CDR3 is TGTGCCAGTAGTATGGCCCCCTTGGTCCTCGGCACTGAAGCTTTCTTT.

The genes are TRBV5-8 and TRBJ1-2; the D gene is possibly TRBD1 (5 bases). The length of the CDR3 is 14 residues. The ends were cut back, 4 bases at V and 0 bases at J, with 10 bases in the middle. Germline loops: CDR1 SGHTS, CDR2 YDEGEE. DNA of the CDR3: TGTGCCAGCAGCCGGGGGAGAGCTAACTATGGCTACACCTTC. It yields the protein CASSRGRANYGYTF.

The genes are TRBV6-6 and TRBJ2-2; D is ambiguous. The CDR3 length is 13 residues. V was cut by 6 bases and J by 1 base, with 6 bases left in between. Germline loops: CDR1 MNHNY, CDR2 SVGAGI (reference sequence). CDR3 protein: CASRIENTGELFF. The DNA for the CDR3 is TGTGCCAGCAGGATTGAGAACACCGGGGAGCTGTTTTTT.

The chain carries TRBV6-5 and TRBJ2-7; D is tentatively TRBD1 or TRBD2 (5 bases each). This CDR3 contains 12 residues. Trimming shortened V by 11 bases and J by 4 bases, and 15 bases separated the two germline ends. Germline V gene data show CDR1 as MNHEY and CDR2 as SVGAGI. This CDR3 is CASEGSGYEQYV. The CDR3 DNA reads as TGTGCCTCCGAGGGGTCAGGGTACGAGCAGTACGTC.